The rows below give T cell receptor beta chains drawn from one sample of a study of cytomegalovirus exposure and HLA in healthy donors. This table comes from immunoSEQ multiplex PCR, and its TCRdb copy is limited to in-frame clones, with some not included. Of around 120,000 clones in the sample, nearly 80% were seen once. Material: PBMCs. The receptor set was obtained from a woman aged 40 to 55 in good health and CMV-seronegative. CDR3s include the opening cysteine and the closing phenylalanine or tryptophan. The order of the fields is J gene, D gene, clone size, CDR3 length, V gene, CDR3 DNA, CDR3 protein. A D gene is named only where the DNA matches it firmly. The size entry is marked missing in some rows and otherwise reads once, few, many or a size class.

>TRBJ2-5|.|few|13|TRBV7-3
TGTGCCAGCAGCTTAAGCGGGACGGAGACCCAGTACTTC
CASSLSGTETQYF
>TRBJ2-7|TRBD2|.|14|TRBV5-4
TGTGCCAGCAGCCTAGCGGGACAGCACTACGAGCAGTACTTC
CASSLAGQHYEQYF
>TRBJ2-7|TRBD1|.|13|TRBV27
TGTGCCAGCCGGGACAGGGCTGCCTACGAGCAGTACTTC
CASRDRAAYEQYF
>TRBJ1-2|TRBD1|few|15|TRBV7-2
TGTGCCAGCAGCTTTGCAGGGGGCGATGACTATGGCTACACCTTC
CASSFAGGDDYGYTF
>TRBJ1-2|TRBD1|.|12|TRBV28
TGTGCCAGCAGCCCGGGACAGTATGGCTACACCTTC
CASSPGQYGYTF
>TRBJ2-7|.|.|13|TRBV6-5
TGTGCCAGCAGGCGGCCTAGCTCCTACGAGCAGTACTTC
CASRRPSSYEQYF
>TRBJ2-1|TRBD1|once|14|TRBV5-1
TGCGCCAGCAGCTTGGGTACAGGGGGCTATGAGCAGTTCTTC
CASSLGTGGYEQFF
>TRBJ2-7|TRBD1|.|15|TRBV4-1
TGCGCCAGCAGCCACCAGACCGGGACAGCCTACGAGCAGTACTTC
CASSHQTGTAYEQYF
>TRBJ2-7|TRBD2|once|13|TRBV27
TGTGCCAGTCGCCTAGCGGGAGCAAACGAGCAGTACTTC
CASRLAGANEQYF
>TRBJ1-1|.|once|15|TRBV5-1
TGCGCCAGCAGCTTGGCAGGACAGAGCCACACTGAAGCTTTCTTT
CASSLAGQSHTEAFF
>TRBJ2-7|.|.|14|TRBV2
TGTGCCAGCAGTGAACAGGGGCGAACCTACGAGCAGTACTTC
CASSEQGRTYEQYF
>TRBJ2-4|.|.|15|TRBV10-1
TGCGCCAGCAGTGAGTCCGGGGTGGGCAAAAACATTCAGTACTTC
CASSESGVGKNIQYF
>TRBJ1-3|TRBD1|.|15|TRBV28
TGCGCCAGCAGTGCCCCCGGGACAGGGGCGGACACCATATATTTT
CASSAPGTGADTIYF
>TRBJ1-1|.|.|14|TRBV15
TGTGCCACCAGCAGATACTCGACCGGGACTCCGGCTTTCTTT
CATSRYSTGTPAFF
>TRBJ1-5|TRBD1|.|14|TRBV6-1
TGTGCCAGCAAAGGAAACAGGGGCGATCAGCCCCAGCATTTT
CASKGNRGDQPQHF
>TRBJ1-3|TRBD1|.|15|TRBV5-1
TGCGCCAGCAGCCTGGGACAGGGCGCTGGAAACACCATATATTTT
CASSLGQGAGNTIYF
>TRBJ1-2|.|.|15|TRBV11-2
TGTGCCAGCAGCCCTCTGACAGGCGATAGGGGCGGCTACACCTTC
CASSPLTGDRGGYTF
>TRBJ2-4|TRBD2|.|14|TRBV5-4
TGTGCCAGCAGCTTGGATAGCGGGAGCTCTAGTCAGTACTTC
CASSLDSGSSSQYF
>TRBJ1-2|TRBD1|.|18|TRBV2
TGTGCCAGCAGTGATACAGGGGAAGGGGCCGGGGCGGTCTATGGCTACACCTTC
CASSDTGEGAGAVYGYTF
>TRBJ2-5|.|.|15|TRBV29-1
TGCAGCCATGCACCTGTCGGGAGCCGGGGCGAGACCCAGTACTTC
CSHAPVGSRGETQYF
>TRBJ2-5|.|once|16|TRBV6-5
TGTGCCAGCAGTTGGGGGGGGCCCCGAGGGAGCTCGACCCAGTACTTC
CASSWGGPRGSSTQYF
>TRBJ2-1|.|.|13|TRBV5-1
TGCGCCAGCAGCCCAGGACAGTACAATGAGCAGTTCTTC
CASSPGQYNEQFF
>TRBJ2-6|.|few|15|TRBV10-3
TGTGCCATCAGTGATCGAGACTCTGGGGCCAACGTCCTGACTTTC
CAISDRDSGANVLTF
>TRBJ1-6|.|few|14|TRBV10-3
TGTGCCATCAGTGGGTATCAGGGGAATTCACCCCTCCACTTT
CAISGYQGNSPLHF
>TRBJ2-3|TRBD2|.|16|TRBV5-1
TGCGCCAGCAGCTTGGCCCTAGCGGCTAGCACAGATACGCAGTATTTT
CASSLALAASTDTQYF
>TRBJ1-1|TRBD1|.|15|TRBV9
TGTGCCAGCAGCGCGACAGGGGGAAGAGACACTGAAGCTTTCTTT
CASSATGGRDTEAFF
>TRBJ2-1|TRBD1|.|16|TRBV7-9
TGTGCCAGCAGCTTCAGGGGACAGGGGCCCTACAATGAGCAGTTCTTC
CASSFRGQGPYNEQFF
>TRBJ2-5|.|.|13|TRBV18
TGTGCCAGCTGCCGGGACTTTCAAGAGACCCAGTACTTC
CASCRDFQETQYF
>TRBJ1-5|.|.|11|TRBV20-1
TGCAGTGCTAGAGGAGTCATGGCCCAGCATTTT
CSARGVMAQHF
>TRBJ2-1|TRBD1|few|14|TRBV11-3
TGTGCCAGCAGCTTGGGACAGGGTTACAATGAGCAGTTCTTC
CASSLGQGYNEQFF
>TRBJ1-6|.|.|13|TRBV19
TGTGCCTCTGGGCTAACCGATAATTCACCCCTCCACTTT
CASGLTDNSPLHF
>TRBJ1-1|TRBD1|.|13|TRBV2
TGTGCCAGCAGCGAGGGACAGTACACTGAAGCTTTCTTT
CASSEGQYTEAFF
>TRBJ2-5|.|.|11|TRBV11-2
TGTGCCAGCAGCCTAATGGAGACCCAGTACTTC
CASSLMETQYF
>TRBJ1-2|.|.|14|TRBV6-5
TGTGCCAGCAGTCCAGGGGACACTAACTATGGCTACATCTTC
CASSPGDTNYGYIF
>TRBJ2-5|.|.|15|TRBV7-3
TGTGCCAGCAGCTTAACCTATGCGCGGCAAGAGACCCAGTACTTC
CASSLTYARQETQYF
>TRBJ2-7|TRBD1|.|16|TRBV10-3
TGTGCCATCAGTGATGGCCAGGGGGCAGGCCAACAGGAGCAGTACTTC
CAISDGQGAGQQEQYF
>TRBJ2-2|.|.|13|TRBV19
TGTGCCAGTAGCCCAGGGGAGGGCGGGGAGCTGTTTTTT
CASSPGEGGELFF
>TRBJ1-3|.|.|13|TRBV19
TGTGCCAGTAGTGGTAGCTCTGGAAACACCATATATTTT
CASSGSSGNTIYF
>TRBJ1-2|.|few|12|TRBV29-1
TGCAGCGGCGGGGGAGGGAACTATGGCTACACCTTC
CSGGGGNYGYTF
>TRBJ2-6|.|.|15|TRBV5-1
TGCGCCAGCAGCTCCCTATACTCTGGGGCCAACGGCCTGACTTTC
CASSSLYSGANGLTF
>TRBJ1-1|.|few|12|TRBV4-2
TGTGCCAGCAGCCAAGATAGAACGGTAGCTTTCTTT
CASSQDRTVAFF
>TRBJ2-7|.|.|12|TRBV5-1
TGCGCCAGCAGCAGGGGCCAGACGGGGCAGTACTTC
CASSRGQTGQYF
>TRBJ1-2|.|once|15|TRBV7-2
TGTGCCAGCAGCTCTCCGAGTCCGGAGGCGGGGGGCTACACCTTC
CASSSPSPEAGGYTF